This T cell receptor beta chain is from a study of blood T cells in healthy people across ages. It was with a sample-barcoded 5' primer and a J-beta primer mix that a second PCR of roughly 7 to 12 cycles was run. Each CDR3 protein is one row after TCRdb ran MiXCR on the 5' RACE reads. The sample consists of 850,000 to 1,000,000 distinct CDR3 sequences, around 49% of them appearing once. As concerns this clonotype: Antigen specificity is unknown. The junction shows a germline mismatch at one end, possibly a read error.

Study outcomes and limitations: The study regarded diversity estimates from one million T cells as underestimates. The long-lived group displayed more naive CD4+ cells, plus higher diversity, than the aged donors did.

Per the germline V gene, CDR1 is SEHNR and CDR2 is FQNEAQ (reference sequence). This CDR3 region has 10 residues. V usage is TRBV7-9 and J usage is TRBJ1-1; no clear D. This receptor was taken from a man aged 30 to 39 in good health. Sequenced: blood. CDR3 sequence reads: CAGSFGEAFF. For the CDR3, the DNA is TGTGCCGGCAGCTTCGGTGAAGCTTTCTTT.